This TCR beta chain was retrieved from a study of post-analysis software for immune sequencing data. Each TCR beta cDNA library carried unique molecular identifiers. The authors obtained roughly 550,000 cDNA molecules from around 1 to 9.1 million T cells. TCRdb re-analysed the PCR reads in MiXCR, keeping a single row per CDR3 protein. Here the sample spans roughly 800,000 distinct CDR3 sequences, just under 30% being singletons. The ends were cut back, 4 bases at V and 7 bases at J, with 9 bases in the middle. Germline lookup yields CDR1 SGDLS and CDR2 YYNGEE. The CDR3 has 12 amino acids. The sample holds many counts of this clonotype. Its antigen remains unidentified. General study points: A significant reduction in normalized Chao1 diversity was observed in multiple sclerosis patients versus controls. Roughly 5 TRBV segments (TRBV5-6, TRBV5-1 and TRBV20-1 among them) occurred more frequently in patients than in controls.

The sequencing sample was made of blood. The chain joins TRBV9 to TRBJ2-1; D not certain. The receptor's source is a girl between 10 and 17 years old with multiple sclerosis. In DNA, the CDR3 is TGTGCCAGCAGCACGAGAAGAAATGAGCAGTTCTTC. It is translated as CASSTRRNEQFF.